This passage covers 23 T cell receptor beta chains from one sample sequenced in a study of control samples from healthy donors and cancer patients. Profiled with immunoSEQ multiplex PCR; TCRdb holds only in-frame clones, not every one. The sample consists of about 140,000 clones, about 90% of them appearing once. Input material: blood. The receptors were sampled from a man aged 18 to 29 in good health.

J is TRBJ1-2 and V is TRBV3-1 (or the pseudogene TRBV3-2), with TRBD1 identical over 10 bases. Germline-derived CDR1 and CDR2 are LGHDT and YNNKEL (reference sequence). Germline trimming cut 1 base from V and 2 bases from J; bases unmatched to any gene: 4. This CDR3 has 16 residues. CDR3 nucleotides: TGTGCCAGCAGCCAAGTCTGGGACAGGGGAAACTATGGCTACACCTTC. Translation gives CASSQVWDRGNYGYTF.

As regards this clone: Other DNA variants within this sample encode the same CDR3. In DNA form, the CDR3 reads TGTGCCAGCAGCCCCCCGGACAGTACTGAAGCTTTCTTT. Translating gives CASSPPDSTEAFF. The chain combines TRBV13 with TRBJ1-1, with D perhaps TRBD1 (6 bases). Trimming shortened V by 5 bases and J by 5 bases, and 12 bases separated the two germline ends. Germline-derived CDR1 and CDR2 are PRHDT and FYEKMQ (reference sequence). The CDR3 is 13 amino acids.

This clone was detected only once. The rearrangement links TRBV5-1 to TRBJ1-6; 7 bases align to TRBD1. The junction had 4 bases not matched to a gene; V was cut back by 1 base and J by 9 bases. This CDR3 spans 14 amino acids. Germline CDR1 and CDR2: SGHRS and YFSETQ. The chain's CDR3 is CASSLYTGVSPLHF. The CDR3 DNA reads as TGCGCCAGCAGCTTGTATACAGGGGTTTCACCCCTCCACTTT.

This rearrangement joins TRBV5-6 to TRBJ1-1; D unresolved. CDR1 SGHDT and CDR2 YYEEEE come from the germline V gene. The ends were cut back, 0 bases at V and 0 bases at J, with 3 bases in the middle. There are 13 residues in the CDR3. CDR3 amino acids: CASSLVMNTEAFF. CDR3 in DNA: TGTGCCAGCAGCTTGGTAATGAACACTGAAGCTTTCTTT.

V and J are TRBV3-1 (or the pseudogene TRBV3-2) and TRBJ1-4, with unresolved D. V dropped 0 bases and J dropped 11 bases, with 19 bases sitting between them. Germline CDR1 reads LGHDT; CDR2 reads YNNKEL (reference sequence). This CDR3 has 16 amino acids. CDR3 DNA sequence: TGTGCCAGCAGCCAAGATGATGCAGGATTAAGTAGGAAACTGTTTTTT. This translates into CASSQDDAGLSRKLFF.

This chain links TRBV10-1 with TRBJ2-1; D is perhaps TRBD2 (6 bases). V dropped 3 bases and J dropped 0 bases, with 15 bases sitting between them. CDR1 WNHNN and CDR2 SYGVQD come from the germline V gene (reference sequence). The CDR3 covers 17 residues. The CDR3 loop reads CASSDPRGASSYNEQFF. CDR3 DNA: TGCGCCAGCAGTGATCCGCGCGGGGCAAGCTCCTACAATGAGCAGTTCTTC.

This clone was picked up one time. The chain joins TRBV15 to TRBJ1-1; D may be TRBD1 (5 bases). The germline V and J ends were trimmed by 4 bases and 3 bases, with 9 bases remaining between them. Germline values: CDR1 LNHNV, CDR2 YYDKDF (reference sequence). This CDR3 is 13 amino acids long. CDR3 nucleotide sequence: TGTGCCACCAGCAAGAGCAGGGACACTGAAGCTTTCTTT. It yields the protein CATSKSRDTEAFF.

The rearrangement links TRBV28 to TRBJ2-2; D possibly corresponds to TRBD1 (6 bases). The germline CDR1 and CDR2 sequences are MDHEN and SYDVKM. Trimming pared 7 bases from V and 4 bases from J, leaving 13 bases between. This CDR3 is built from 14 residues. CDR3 in amino acids: CASNGDTFTGELFF. DNA of the CDR3: TGTGCCAGCAATGGGGACACCTTCACCGGGGAGCTGTTTTTT.

CDR3 protein: CATSSPRVYEQYF. DNA for the CDR3: TGTGCCACCAGCAGTCCGCGGGTCTACGAGCAGTACTTC. This rearrangement joins TRBV15 to TRBJ2-7; possibly TRBD2 for D (5 bases). The V end was cut by 3 bases, the J end by 3 bases, with 9 bases between. Looked up from germline, CDR1 is LNHNV and CDR2 is YYDKDF (reference sequence). The CDR3 is made up of 13 amino acids.

The rearrangement uses TRBV27 and TRBJ1-2; D may be TRBD1 (5 bases). The germline V gene has CDR1 MNHEY and CDR2 SMNVEV (reference sequence). V was trimmed by 3 bases and J by 5 bases, leaving 16 bases between them. The length of the CDR3 is 15 residues. CDR3 nucleotides: TGTGCCAGCAGTTTGGTCGGAGGGGTATCGTATGGCTACACCTTC. Translating it yields CASSLVGGVSYGYTF.

V is TRBV6-2 or TRBV6-3 and J is TRBJ2-3; D may be TRBD2 (5 bases). Trimming removed 6 bases from V and 2 bases from J, with 6 bases in between. Germline CDR1 and CDR2: MNHEY and SVGEGT. The CDR3 sequence is 12 residues long. The CDR3 spells CASSGDTDTQYF. The CDR3 bases are TGTGCCAGCAGCGGGGACACAGATACGCAGTATTTT.

V is TRBV9 and J is TRBJ2-7, with D unresolved. Germline V gives CDR1 SGDLS, CDR2 YYNGEE. There are 13 residues in the CDR3. Trimming stripped 1 base from V and 1 base from J, with 6 bases between. The CDR3 sequence is CASSVSDSYEQYF. The CDR3 DNA reads TGTGCCAGCAGCGTATCTGATTCCTACGAGCAGTACTTC.

V and J are TRBV2 and TRBJ2-3; a possible D gene is TRBD2 (5 bases). Trimming removed 4 bases at V and 0 bases at J, with 11 bases between. The CDR3 loop spans 15 amino acids. The germline gives CDR1 SNHLY, CDR2 FYNNEI. DNA of the CDR3: TGTGCCAGCAGTGGTTCTAGCCTTAGCACAGATACGCAGTATTTT. This translates into CASSGSSLSTDTQYF.

The V call is TRBV6-6, the J call TRBJ2-7; 8 nucleotides match TRBD2. The ends lost 7 bases at V and 6 bases at J; junction bases unmatched: 11. The CDR3 has 14 amino acids. Looked up from germline, CDR1 is MNHNY and CDR2 is SVGAGI (reference sequence). The DNA for the CDR3 is TGTGCCAGCACCCTCTCGGGGGGGCCTCTCGAGCAGTACTTC. It is translated as CASTLSGGPLEQYF.

V and J are TRBV5-1 and TRBJ2-1; 9 bases align to TRBD2. This CDR3 has 15 amino acids. With V trimmed by 0 bases and J by 5 bases, 3 bases remained unmatched. CDR1 and CDR2 from the germline V gene are SGHRS and YFSETQ. CDR3 sequence reads: CASSLALAGNNEQFF. The CDR3 DNA reads TGCGCCAGCAGCTTGGCCCTAGCGGGGAACAATGAGCAGTTCTTC.

The V call is TRBV19, the J call TRBJ2-2; no reliable D call. V was pared by 3 bases and J by 8 bases, with 4 bases between. The CDR3 totals 11 residues. Germline V gives CDR1 LNHDA, CDR2 SQIVND (reference sequence). The CDR3 DNA reads as TGTGCCAGTAGTATCACAGGGGAGCTGTTTTTT. The encoded protein is CASSITGELFF.

This sequence joins TRBV5-6 and TRBJ1-2, with D unclear. Germline-derived CDR1 and CDR2 are SGHDT and YYEEEE. The CDR3 runs to 15 residues. The ends were cut back, 2 bases at V and 0 bases at J, with 11 bases in the middle. This CDR3 is CASSLVRITNYGYTF. The CDR3 bases are TGTGCCAGCAGCTTAGTACGGATCACTAACTATGGCTACACCTTC. The complete variable domain, with remaining parts taken from reference TRBV5-6 and TRBJ1-2, reads DAGVTQSPTHLIKTRGQQVTLRCSPKSGHDTVSWYQQALGQGPQFIFQYYEEEERQRGNFPDRFSGHQFPNYSSELNVNALLLGDSALYLCASSLVRITNYGYTFGSGTRLTVV.

V and J are TRBV15 and TRBJ2-5; D ambiguous. From germline, CDR1 is LNHNV and CDR2 YYDKDF (reference sequence). CDR3 length: 14 amino acids. Deletions cut 0 bases from V and 4 bases from J, with 9 bases between. The CDR3 spells CATSRETTGETQYF. The DNA of the CDR3 is TGTGCCACCAGCAGAGAAACTACTGGAGAGACCCAGTACTTC.

The chain joins TRBV5-1 to TRBJ2-3; a weak D match, TRBD1 (6 bases). V was clipped by 5 bases and J by 2 bases, with 12 bases between them. The CDR3 totals 14 residues. Germline CDR1 SGHRS, CDR2 YFSETQ. CDR3 sequence reads: CASRAVGATDTQYF. The CDR3 DNA reads as TGCGCCAGCAGAGCAGTGGGGGCCACAGATACGCAGTATTTT.

J is TRBJ2-7 and V is TRBV27; D unresolved. Germline loops: CDR1 MNHEY, CDR2 SMNVEV (reference sequence). The CDR3 is 15 residues long. Trimming pared 3 bases from V and 3 bases from J, leaving 15 bases between. CDR3 in DNA: TGTGCCAGCAGTTTCTTCTGGAACACCCGCTACGAGCAGTACTTC. Protein product: CASSFFWNTRYEQYF.

This chain uses TRBV4-2 with TRBJ1-1, with TRBD1 identical over 9 bases. With V trimmed by 0 bases and J by 6 bases, 2 bases remained unmatched. Germline-derived CDR1 and CDR2 are LGHNA and YNFKEQ. This CDR3 has 14 residues. The DNA for the CDR3 is TGTGCCAGCAGCCAAGACCGGACAGGGGCTGAAGCTTTCTTT. Protein product: CASSQDRTGAEAFF.

This chain joins TRBV21-1 and TRBJ2-7; TRBD1, the table's D call, lacks a check against the DNA. TRBV21-1 is designated a pseudogene. The CDR3 is 10 amino acids. DNA of the CDR3: TGTGCCAGCAGTCACAGCGAGCAGTACTTC. Residues: CASSHSEQYF.

V gene TRBV29-1 combines with J gene TRBJ2-7; D perhaps matches TRBD2 (5 bases). Per the germline V gene, CDR1 is SQVTM and CDR2 is ANQGSEA. Trimming pared 7 bases from V and 4 bases from J, leaving 17 bases between. The CDR3 sequence is 13 residues long. The CDR3 coding sequence is TGCAGCGCCACCCCCCGGGGTTCGTACGAGCAGTACTTC. Translating it yields CSATPRGSYEQYF.